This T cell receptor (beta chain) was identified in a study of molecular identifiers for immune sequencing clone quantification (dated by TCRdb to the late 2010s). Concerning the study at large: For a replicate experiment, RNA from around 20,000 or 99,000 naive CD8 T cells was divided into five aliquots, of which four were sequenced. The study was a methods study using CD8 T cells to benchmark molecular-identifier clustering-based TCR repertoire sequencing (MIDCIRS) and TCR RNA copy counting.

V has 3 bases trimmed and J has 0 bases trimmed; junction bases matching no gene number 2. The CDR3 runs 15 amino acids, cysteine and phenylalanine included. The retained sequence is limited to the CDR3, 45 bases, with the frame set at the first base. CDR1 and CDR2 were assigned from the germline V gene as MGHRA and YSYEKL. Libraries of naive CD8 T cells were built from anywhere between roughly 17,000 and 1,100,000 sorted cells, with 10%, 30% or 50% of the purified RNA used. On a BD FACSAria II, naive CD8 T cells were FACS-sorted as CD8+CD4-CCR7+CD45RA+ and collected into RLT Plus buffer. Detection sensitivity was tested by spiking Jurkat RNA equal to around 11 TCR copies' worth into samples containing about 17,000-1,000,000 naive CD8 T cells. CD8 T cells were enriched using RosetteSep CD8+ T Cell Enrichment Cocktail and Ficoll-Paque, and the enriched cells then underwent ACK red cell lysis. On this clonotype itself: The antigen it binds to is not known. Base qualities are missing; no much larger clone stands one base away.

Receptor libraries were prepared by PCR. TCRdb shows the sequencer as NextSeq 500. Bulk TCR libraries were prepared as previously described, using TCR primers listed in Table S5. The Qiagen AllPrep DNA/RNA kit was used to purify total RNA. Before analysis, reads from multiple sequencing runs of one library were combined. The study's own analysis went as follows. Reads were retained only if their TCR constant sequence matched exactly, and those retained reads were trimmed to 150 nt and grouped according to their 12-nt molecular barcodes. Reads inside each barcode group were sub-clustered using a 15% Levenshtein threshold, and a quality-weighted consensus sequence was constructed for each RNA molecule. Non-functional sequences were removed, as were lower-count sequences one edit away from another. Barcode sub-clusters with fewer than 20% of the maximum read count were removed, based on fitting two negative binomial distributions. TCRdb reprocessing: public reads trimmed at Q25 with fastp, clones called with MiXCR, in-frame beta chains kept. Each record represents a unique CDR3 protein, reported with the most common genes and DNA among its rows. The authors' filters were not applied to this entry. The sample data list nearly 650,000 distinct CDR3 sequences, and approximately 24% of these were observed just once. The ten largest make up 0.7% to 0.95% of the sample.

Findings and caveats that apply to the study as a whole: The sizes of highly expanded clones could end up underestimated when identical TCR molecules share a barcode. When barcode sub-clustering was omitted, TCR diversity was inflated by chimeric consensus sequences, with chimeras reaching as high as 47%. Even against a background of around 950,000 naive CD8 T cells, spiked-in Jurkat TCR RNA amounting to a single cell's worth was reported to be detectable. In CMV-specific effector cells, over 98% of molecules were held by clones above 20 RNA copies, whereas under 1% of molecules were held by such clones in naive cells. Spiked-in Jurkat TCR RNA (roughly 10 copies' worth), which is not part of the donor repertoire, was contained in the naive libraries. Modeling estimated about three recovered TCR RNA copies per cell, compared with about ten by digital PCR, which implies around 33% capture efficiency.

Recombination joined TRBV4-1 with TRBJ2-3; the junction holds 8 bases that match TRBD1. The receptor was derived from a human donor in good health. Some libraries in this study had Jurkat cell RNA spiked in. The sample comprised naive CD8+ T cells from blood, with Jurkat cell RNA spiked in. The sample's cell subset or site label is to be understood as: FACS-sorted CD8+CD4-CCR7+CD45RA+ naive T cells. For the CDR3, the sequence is CASSHQGASTDTQYF. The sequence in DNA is TGCGCCAGCAGCCATCAGGGGGCAAGCACAGATACGCAGTATTTT.